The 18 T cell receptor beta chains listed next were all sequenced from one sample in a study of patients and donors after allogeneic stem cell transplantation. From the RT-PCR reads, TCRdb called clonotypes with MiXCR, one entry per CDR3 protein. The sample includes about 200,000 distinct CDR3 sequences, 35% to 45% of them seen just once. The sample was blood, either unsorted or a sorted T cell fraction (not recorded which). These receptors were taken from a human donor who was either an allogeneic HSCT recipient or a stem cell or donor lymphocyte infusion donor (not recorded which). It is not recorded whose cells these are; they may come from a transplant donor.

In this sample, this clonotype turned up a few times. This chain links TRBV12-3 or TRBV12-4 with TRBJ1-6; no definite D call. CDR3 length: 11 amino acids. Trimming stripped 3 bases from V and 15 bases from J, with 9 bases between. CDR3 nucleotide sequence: TGTGCCAGCAGTTTCCGAGAGCACCTCCACTTT. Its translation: CASSFREHLHF.

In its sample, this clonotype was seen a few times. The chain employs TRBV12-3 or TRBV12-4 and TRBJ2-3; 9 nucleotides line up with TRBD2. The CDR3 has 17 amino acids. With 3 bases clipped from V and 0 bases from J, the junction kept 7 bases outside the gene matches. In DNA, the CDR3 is TGTGCCAGCAGTTTTCGGCGGGGGGGAACTAGCACAGATACGCAGTATTTT. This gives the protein CASSFRRGGTSTDTQYF.

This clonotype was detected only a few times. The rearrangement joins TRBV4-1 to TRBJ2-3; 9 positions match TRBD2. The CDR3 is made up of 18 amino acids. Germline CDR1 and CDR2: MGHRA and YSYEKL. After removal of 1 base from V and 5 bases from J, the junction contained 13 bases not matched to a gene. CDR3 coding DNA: TGCGCCAGCAGCCAAGGTATGGCTAGCGGGGTGAAAGGAGATACGCAGTATTTT. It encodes CASSQGMASGVKGDTQYF.

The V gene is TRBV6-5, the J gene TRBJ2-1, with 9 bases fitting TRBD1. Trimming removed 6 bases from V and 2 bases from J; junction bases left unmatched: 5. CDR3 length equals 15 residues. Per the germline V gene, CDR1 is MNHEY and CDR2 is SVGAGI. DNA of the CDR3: TGTGCCAGCAGCGCGGACAGGGGACCCTACAATGAGCAGTTCTTC. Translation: CASSADRGPYNEQFF.

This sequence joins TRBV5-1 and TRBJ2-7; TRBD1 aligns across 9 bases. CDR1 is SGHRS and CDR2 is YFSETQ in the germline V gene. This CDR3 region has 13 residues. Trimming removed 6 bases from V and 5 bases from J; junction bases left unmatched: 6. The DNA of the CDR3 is TGCGCCAGCACAAGGACAGGGGCCCACGAGCAGTACTTC. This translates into CASTRTGAHEQYF.

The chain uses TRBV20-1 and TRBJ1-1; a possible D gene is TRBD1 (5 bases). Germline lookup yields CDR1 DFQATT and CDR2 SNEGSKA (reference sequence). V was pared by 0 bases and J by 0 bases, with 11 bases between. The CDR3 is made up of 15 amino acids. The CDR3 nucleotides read TGCAGTGCTAGAGATACGCGGGGGATGAACACTGAAGCTTTCTTT. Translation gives CSARDTRGMNTEAFF.

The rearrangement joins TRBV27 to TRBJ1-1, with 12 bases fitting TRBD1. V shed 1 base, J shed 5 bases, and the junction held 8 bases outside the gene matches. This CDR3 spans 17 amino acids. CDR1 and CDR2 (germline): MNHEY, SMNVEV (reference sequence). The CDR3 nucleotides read TGTGCCAGCAGTTTATGGGGACAGGGGGCGCTTGGGACTGAAGCTTTCTTT. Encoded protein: CASSLWGQGALGTEAFF.

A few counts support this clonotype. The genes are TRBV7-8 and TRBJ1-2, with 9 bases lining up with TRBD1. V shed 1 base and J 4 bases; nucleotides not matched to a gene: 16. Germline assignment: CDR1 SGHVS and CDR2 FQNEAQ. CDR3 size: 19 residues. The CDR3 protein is CASSLGIRTGASRAYGYTF. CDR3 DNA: TGTGCCAGCAGCTTAGGAATCCGGACAGGGGCCTCCCGCGCCTATGGCTACACCTTC.

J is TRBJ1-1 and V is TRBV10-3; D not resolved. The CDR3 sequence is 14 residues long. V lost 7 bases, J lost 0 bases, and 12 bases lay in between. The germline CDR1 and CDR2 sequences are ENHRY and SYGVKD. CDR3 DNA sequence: TGTGCCATCACCCATGGCCAGGTGAACACTGAAGCTTTCTTT. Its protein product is CAITHGQVNTEAFF.

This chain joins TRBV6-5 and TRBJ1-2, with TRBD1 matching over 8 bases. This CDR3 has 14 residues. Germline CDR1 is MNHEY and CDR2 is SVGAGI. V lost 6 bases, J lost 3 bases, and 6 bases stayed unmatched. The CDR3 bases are TGTGCCAGCAGGGCGACAGGGGAATACTATGGCTACACCTTC. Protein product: CASRATGEYYGYTF.

The CDR3 protein is CAWSIRNTEAFF. The CDR3 DNA sequence: TGTGCCTGGAGTATCCGAAACACTGAAGCTTTCTTT. The gene calls are TRBV30 and TRBJ1-1; D remains ambiguous. Germline V lookup: CDR1 GTSNPN, CDR2 SVGIG (reference sequence). The CDR3 extends over 12 amino acids. V dropped 2 bases and J dropped 2 bases, with 6 bases sitting between them.

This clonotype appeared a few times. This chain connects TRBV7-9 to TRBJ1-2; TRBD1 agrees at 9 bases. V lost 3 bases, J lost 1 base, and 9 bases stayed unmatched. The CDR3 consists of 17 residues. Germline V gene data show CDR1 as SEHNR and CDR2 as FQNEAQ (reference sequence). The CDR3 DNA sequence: TGTGCCAGCAGCTTCACCTACAGGGGGCGCTTTAACTATGGCTACACCTTC. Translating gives CASSFTYRGRFNYGYTF.

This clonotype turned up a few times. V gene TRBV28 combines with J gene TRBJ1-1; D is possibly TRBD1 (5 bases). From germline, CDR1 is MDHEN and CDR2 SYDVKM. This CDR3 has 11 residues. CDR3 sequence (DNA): TGTGAAGGGGTTACGTACACTGAAGCTTTCTTT. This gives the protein CEGVTYTEAFF. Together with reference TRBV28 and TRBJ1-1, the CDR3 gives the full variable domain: DVKVTQSSRYLVKRTGEKVFLECVQDMDHENMFWYRQDPGLGLRLIYFSYDVKMKEKGDIPEGYSVSREKKERFSLILESASTNQTSMYLCEGVTYTEAFFGQGTRLTVV.

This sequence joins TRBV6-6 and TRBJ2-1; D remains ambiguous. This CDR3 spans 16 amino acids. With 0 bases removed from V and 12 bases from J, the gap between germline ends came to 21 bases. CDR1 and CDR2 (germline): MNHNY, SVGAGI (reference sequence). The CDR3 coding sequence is TGTGCCAGCAGTTACTCGATTAGATATGGCCCTTGGGCGCAGTTCTTC. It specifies CASSYSIRYGPWAQFF.

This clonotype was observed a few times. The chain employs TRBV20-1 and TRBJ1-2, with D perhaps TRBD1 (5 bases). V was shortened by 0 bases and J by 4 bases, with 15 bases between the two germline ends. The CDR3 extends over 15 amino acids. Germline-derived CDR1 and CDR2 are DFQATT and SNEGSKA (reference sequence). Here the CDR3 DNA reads TGCAGTGCTAGAGATCTGGGCAGGGCCTCCTATGGCTACACCTTC. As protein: CSARDLGRASYGYTF.

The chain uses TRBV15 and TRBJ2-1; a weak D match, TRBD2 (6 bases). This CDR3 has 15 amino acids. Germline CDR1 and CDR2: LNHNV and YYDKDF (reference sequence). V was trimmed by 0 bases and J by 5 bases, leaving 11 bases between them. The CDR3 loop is CATSRDSGSHNEQFF. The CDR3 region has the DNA TGTGCCACCAGCAGAGATAGCGGATCTCACAATGAGCAGTTCTTC. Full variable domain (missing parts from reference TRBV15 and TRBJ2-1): DAMVIQNPRYQVTQFGKPVTLSCSQTLNHNVMYWYQQKSSQAPKLLFHYYDKDFNNEADTPDNFQSRRPNTSFCFLDIRSPGLGDTAMYLCATSRDSGSHNEQFFGPGTRLTVL.

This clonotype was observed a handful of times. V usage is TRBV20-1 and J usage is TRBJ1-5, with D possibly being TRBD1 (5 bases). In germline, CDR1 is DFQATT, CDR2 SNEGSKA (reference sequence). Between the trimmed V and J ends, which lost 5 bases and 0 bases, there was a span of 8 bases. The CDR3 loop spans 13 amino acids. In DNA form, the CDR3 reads TGCAGTGCTTCCGGGACTAGCAATCAGCCCCAGCATTTT. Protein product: CSASGTSNQPQHF.

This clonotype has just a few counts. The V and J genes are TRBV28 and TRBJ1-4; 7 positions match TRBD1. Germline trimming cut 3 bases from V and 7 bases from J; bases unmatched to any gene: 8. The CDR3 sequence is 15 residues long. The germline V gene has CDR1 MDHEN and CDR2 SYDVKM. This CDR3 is CASSFVEGAIEKLFF. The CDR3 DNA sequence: TGTGCCAGCAGTTTCGTGGAGGGGGCGATTGAAAAACTGTTTTTT.